Listed below are T cell receptor beta chains from one sample, sequenced in a study of T cells after yellow fever vaccination. TCRdb fed the 5' RACE reads into MiXCR, producing one record per CDR3 protein. The sample lists fewer than 350,000 distinct CDR3 sequences, 8.5% to 9% occurring once. The sequencing used PBMCs, collected on the day of the first yellow fever vaccination. These receptors were obtained from a man younger than 35 who received the YFV17D yellow fever vaccine. CDR3s include the opening cysteine and the closing phenylalanine or tryptophan. A D gene is named only where the DNA matches it firmly. Size is stated for part of the rows, as once, few or many counts, or as a class when the clone is expanded.

j_call: TRBJ2-3
v_call: TRBV5-1
d_call: .
clone_size: few
cdr3_aa: CASRSFYGTDTQYF
cdr3_nt: TGCGCCAGCAGGTCGTTTTATGGCACAGATACGCAGTATTTT

j_call: TRBJ1-5
v_call: TRBV6-5
d_call: TRBD1
clone_size: few
cdr3_aa: CASSYPRQGDYNQPQHF
cdr3_nt: TGTGCCAGCAGTTACCCACGACAGGGAGACTACAATCAGCCCCAGCATTTT

j_call: TRBJ2-7
v_call: TRBV3-1
d_call: .
clone_size: .
cdr3_aa: CASSQEPGGDEQYF
cdr3_nt: TGTGCCAGCAGCCAAGAGCCCGGGGGCGACGAGCAGTACTTC

j_call: TRBJ1-5
v_call: TRBV9
d_call: TRBD1
clone_size: few
cdr3_aa: CASSVATRTGHQPQHF
cdr3_nt: TGTGCCAGCAGCGTAGCTACACGGACAGGGCATCAGCCCCAGCATTTT

j_call: TRBJ1-5
v_call: TRBV12-3/TRBV12-4
d_call: .
clone_size: many
cdr3_aa: CASSSMGNQPQHF
cdr3_nt: TGTGCCAGCAGTTCAATGGGCAATCAGCCCCAGCATTTT

j_call: TRBJ2-7
v_call: TRBV5-1
d_call: .
clone_size: few
cdr3_aa: CASSLVAHEQYF
cdr3_nt: TGCGCCAGCAGCTTGGTAGCCCACGAGCAGTACTTC

j_call: TRBJ1-6
v_call: TRBV5-1
d_call: .
clone_size: many
cdr3_aa: CASSFGPANSPLHF
cdr3_nt: TGCGCCAGCAGCTTTGGCCCCGCGAATTCACCCCTCCACTTT

j_call: TRBJ2-3
v_call: TRBV28
d_call: TRBD1
clone_size: .
cdr3_aa: CASSLGTGLTDTQYF
cdr3_nt: TGTGCCAGCAGTTTAGGGACAGGGCTTACAGATACGCAGTATTTT

j_call: TRBJ2-1
v_call: TRBV6-6
d_call: .
clone_size: .
cdr3_aa: CASSPLGHGEQFF
cdr3_nt: TGTGCCAGCAGTCCCCTTGGGCACGGTGAGCAGTTCTTC

j_call: TRBJ1-3
v_call: TRBV7-9
d_call: TRBD1
clone_size: .
cdr3_aa: CASTPTGVGNTIYF
cdr3_nt: TGTGCCAGCACCCCTACAGGGGTCGGAAACACCATATATTTT

j_call: TRBJ1-3
v_call: TRBV30
d_call: .
clone_size: few
cdr3_aa: CAWSLARNTIYF
cdr3_nt: TGTGCCTGGAGCCTGGCCCGAAACACCATATATTTT

j_call: TRBJ1-5
v_call: TRBV6-1
d_call: TRBD1
clone_size: few
cdr3_aa: CASSGQGPQRGNQPQHF
cdr3_nt: TGTGCCAGCAGTGGACAGGGGCCTCAGCGCGGCAATCAGCCCCAGCATTTT

j_call: TRBJ1-2
v_call: TRBV7-2
d_call: .
clone_size: few
cdr3_aa: CASSLASGVYYGYTF
cdr3_nt: TGTGCCAGCAGCTTAGCCAGCGGTGTCTACTATGGCTACACCTTC

j_call: TRBJ2-2
v_call: TRBV7-9
d_call: .
clone_size: .
cdr3_aa: CASSRPPGNGLTGELFF
cdr3_nt: TGTGCCAGCAGCCGACCCCCAGGGAATGGTCTCACCGGGGAGCTGTTTTTT

j_call: TRBJ2-1
v_call: TRBV12-3/TRBV12-4
d_call: TRBD2
clone_size: few
cdr3_aa: CASSFLAGVEQFF
cdr3_nt: TGTGCCAGCAGTTTTCTAGCGGGGGTTGAGCAGTTCTTC

j_call: TRBJ2-7
v_call: TRBV5-1
d_call: .
clone_size: few
cdr3_aa: CASSFFGVEQYF
cdr3_nt: TGCGCCAGCAGCTTCTTTGGGGTCGAGCAGTACTTC

j_call: TRBJ2-3
v_call: TRBV4-2
d_call: .
clone_size: few
cdr3_aa: CASSQVSWGPSTDTQYF
cdr3_nt: TGTGCCAGCAGCCAAGTCTCGTGGGGGCCTAGCACAGATACGCAGTATTTT

j_call: TRBJ1-6
v_call: TRBV12-3/TRBV12-4
d_call: .
clone_size: many
cdr3_aa: CASSLDGDNSPLHF
cdr3_nt: TGTGCCAGCAGTTTAGACGGGGATAATTCACCCCTCCACTTT

j_call: TRBJ2-7
v_call: TRBV27
d_call: TRBD1
clone_size: .
cdr3_aa: CASSTHDRAPYEQYF
cdr3_nt: TGTGCCAGCAGCACTCATGACAGGGCCCCCTACGAGCAGTACTTC

j_call: TRBJ2-2
v_call: TRBV7-9
d_call: .
clone_size: many
cdr3_aa: CASSYRVDTGELFF
cdr3_nt: TGTGCCAGCAGCTACAGGGTTGACACCGGGGAGCTGTTTTTT

j_call: TRBJ1-1
v_call: TRBV7-2
d_call: .
clone_size: .
cdr3_aa: CASGRGKAFF
cdr3_nt: TGTGCCAGCGGCAGGGGTAAAGCTTTCTTT

j_call: TRBJ2-3
v_call: TRBV6-1
d_call: .
clone_size: .
cdr3_aa: CASNEGGRDTQYF
cdr3_nt: TGTGCCAGCAACGAAGGGGGGCGGGATACGCAGTATTTT

j_call: TRBJ2-3
v_call: TRBV14
d_call: TRBD1
clone_size: many
cdr3_aa: CASSFASRHRGADTQYF
cdr3_nt: TGTGCCAGCAGCTTCGCTAGTCGTCACAGGGGTGCAGATACGCAGTATTTT

j_call: TRBJ2-1
v_call: TRBV3-1
d_call: .
clone_size: .
cdr3_aa: CASRGRRDTTRNEQFF
cdr3_nt: TGTGCCAGCAGGGGCCGCCGGGACACCACTCGGAATGAGCAGTTCTTC

j_call: TRBJ2-1
v_call: TRBV7-2
d_call: .
clone_size: .
cdr3_aa: CASSPREGEQFF
cdr3_nt: TGTGCCAGCAGCCCACGAGAGGGGGAGCAGTTCTTC

j_call: TRBJ1-1
v_call: TRBV20-1
d_call: TRBD1
clone_size: .
cdr3_aa: CSAGDRGAGRNTEAFF
cdr3_nt: TGCAGTGCTGGGGACAGGGGGGCGGGTAGGAACACTGAAGCTTTCTTT

j_call: TRBJ2-3
v_call: TRBV10-3
d_call: .
clone_size: few
cdr3_aa: CATATEQSTDTQYF
cdr3_nt: TGTGCCACCGCTACGGAGCAAAGCACAGATACGCAGTATTTT

j_call: TRBJ2-3
v_call: TRBV10-3
d_call: .
clone_size: .
cdr3_aa: CAISESITGITSTDTQYF
cdr3_nt: TGTGCCATCAGTGAGTCGATAACGGGGATAACTAGCACAGATACGCAGTATTTT

j_call: TRBJ2-5
v_call: TRBV3-1
d_call: TRBD1
clone_size: .
cdr3_aa: CASSPTPGQGYRETQYF
cdr3_nt: TGTGCCAGCAGCCCGACCCCGGGACAGGGGTATCGGGAGACCCAGTACTTC

j_call: TRBJ2-1
v_call: TRBV7-3
d_call: TRBD2
clone_size: .
cdr3_aa: CASSNHLAGGFNEQFF
cdr3_nt: TGTGCCAGCAGCAACCACCTAGCGGGGGGGTTTAATGAGCAGTTCTTC

j_call: TRBJ2-3
v_call: TRBV4-3
d_call: .
clone_size: few
cdr3_aa: CASSQDYRRARGDTQYF
cdr3_nt: TGCGCCAGCAGCCAAGATTACCGCAGGGCGCGGGGTGATACGCAGTATTTT

j_call: TRBJ2-3
v_call: TRBV4-1
d_call: .
clone_size: few
cdr3_aa: CASSRGFVGDTQYF
cdr3_nt: TGCGCCAGCAGCCGGGGGTTCGTTGGAGATACGCAGTATTTT

j_call: TRBJ1-5
v_call: TRBV20-1
d_call: .
clone_size: few
cdr3_aa: CSASGGWGQPQHF
cdr3_nt: TGCAGTGCTAGTGGCGGGTGGGGTCAGCCCCAGCATTTT

j_call: TRBJ1-2
v_call: TRBV20-1
d_call: TRBD1
clone_size: .
cdr3_aa: CSARGTGTEPTNYGYTF
cdr3_nt: TGCAGTGCTAGGGGTACTGGGACAGAACCAACTAACTATGGCTACACCTTC

j_call: TRBJ1-3
v_call: TRBV5-1
d_call: .
clone_size: few
cdr3_aa: CASSLEAPTSGNTIYF
cdr3_nt: TGCGCCAGCAGCTTGGAGGCGCCTACATCTGGAAACACCATATATTTT

j_call: TRBJ2-1
v_call: TRBV5-1
d_call: .
clone_size: many
cdr3_aa: CASRRTDNEQFF
cdr3_nt: TGCGCCAGCAGGAGGACTGACAATGAGCAGTTCTTC

j_call: TRBJ1-1
v_call: TRBV25-1
d_call: TRBD1
clone_size: .
cdr3_aa: CASRGQLDTEAFF
cdr3_nt: TGTGCCAGCAGGGGACAGCTGGACACTGAAGCTTTCTTT

j_call: TRBJ2-2
v_call: TRBV27
d_call: .
clone_size: .
cdr3_aa: CASRWGAHTGELFF
cdr3_nt: TGTGCCAGTAGGTGGGGGGCGCACACCGGGGAGCTGTTTTTT

j_call: TRBJ1-5
v_call: TRBV3-1
d_call: .
clone_size: few
cdr3_aa: CASSGTNQPQHF
cdr3_nt: TGTGCCAGCAGCGGGACCAATCAGCCCCAGCATTTT

j_call: TRBJ1-6
v_call: TRBV7-8
d_call: TRBD1
clone_size: .
cdr3_aa: CASRPIDRGYNSPLHF
cdr3_nt: TGTGCCAGCAGACCTATCGACAGGGGGTATAATTCACCCCTCCACTTT

j_call: TRBJ2-3
v_call: TRBV3-1
d_call: .
clone_size: .
cdr3_aa: CASSQERQGGDTQYF
cdr3_nt: TGTGCCAGCAGCCAAGAAAGGCAGGGGGGAGATACGCAGTATTTT

j_call: TRBJ2-2
v_call: TRBV7-8
d_call: TRBD2
clone_size: .
cdr3_aa: CASSPRVGGGTGELFF
cdr3_nt: TGTGCCAGCAGCCCACGGGTGGGCGGGGGGACCGGGGAGCTGTTTTTT

j_call: TRBJ2-2
v_call: TRBV7-6
d_call: TRBD2
clone_size: .
cdr3_aa: CASSLASSGGVTGELFF
cdr3_nt: TGTGCCAGCAGCTTAGCGTCCAGCGGGGGGGTTACCGGGGAGCTGTTTTTT

j_call: TRBJ2-1
v_call: TRBV5-1
d_call: TRBD1
clone_size: .
cdr3_aa: CASSLGTGGTYNEQFF
cdr3_nt: TGCGCCAGCAGCTTGGGGACAGGGGGGACCTACAATGAGCAGTTCTTC

j_call: TRBJ2-3
v_call: TRBV4-3
d_call: .
clone_size: .
cdr3_aa: CASSQNSVRDTQYF
cdr3_nt: TGCGCCAGCAGCCAAAACTCGGTCAGAGATACGCAGTATTTT

j_call: TRBJ2-1
v_call: TRBV6-5
d_call: .
clone_size: many
cdr3_aa: CASSYESYPSSYNEQFF
cdr3_nt: TGTGCCAGCAGTTACGAGAGTTACCCAAGCTCCTACAATGAGCAGTTCTTC

j_call: TRBJ1-6
v_call: TRBV12-3/TRBV12-4
d_call: .
clone_size: few
cdr3_aa: CASSLGSGGRRYAYNSPLHF
cdr3_nt: TGTGCCAGCAGTTTAGGGTCCGGTGGACGGAGGTACGCCTATAATTCACCCCTCCACTTT

j_call: TRBJ1-1
v_call: TRBV3-1
d_call: .
clone_size: many
cdr3_aa: CASSQGWTALEAFF
cdr3_nt: TGTGCCAGCAGCCAAGGATGGACTGCCCTTGAAGCTTTCTTT

j_call: TRBJ1-1
v_call: TRBV6-5
d_call: .
clone_size: many
cdr3_aa: CASSYDWSREAFF
cdr3_nt: TGTGCCAGCAGTTACGACTGGTCTCGTGAAGCTTTCTTT

j_call: TRBJ1-5
v_call: TRBV6-2/TRBV6-3
d_call: .
clone_size: many
cdr3_aa: CASSHLDRNQPQHF
cdr3_nt: TGTGCCAGCAGTCACTTGGACAGAAATCAGCCCCAGCATTTT

j_call: TRBJ1-5
v_call: TRBV11-2
d_call: TRBD1
clone_size: .
cdr3_aa: CASSSGRQGLKPQHF
cdr3_nt: TGTGCCAGCAGCTCCGGAAGACAGGGGTTGAAGCCCCAGCATTTT

j_call: TRBJ1-3
v_call: TRBV3-1
d_call: TRBD1
clone_size: .
cdr3_aa: CASSRGDRGNTIYF
cdr3_nt: TGTGCCAGCAGCCGAGGGGACAGGGGAAACACCATATATTTT

j_call: TRBJ1-5
v_call: TRBV20-1
d_call: .
clone_size: many
cdr3_aa: CSARESNQPQHF
cdr3_nt: TGCAGTGCTAGGGAGAGCAATCAGCCCCAGCATTTT

j_call: TRBJ2-1
v_call: TRBV7-9
d_call: TRBD1
clone_size: many
cdr3_aa: CASSGPNRGNEQFF
cdr3_nt: TGTGCCAGCAGCGGCCCGAACAGGGGGAATGAGCAGTTCTTC

j_call: TRBJ2-1
v_call: TRBV9
d_call: .
clone_size: .
cdr3_aa: CASSVSRSGRSYNEQFF
cdr3_nt: TGTGCCAGCAGCGTATCTCGATCCGGACGGTCCTACAATGAGCAGTTCTTC

j_call: TRBJ2-5
v_call: TRBV16
d_call: .
clone_size: few
cdr3_aa: CASSQSGGSGTQYF
cdr3_nt: TGTGCCAGCAGCCAATCAGGAGGGTCCGGGACCCAGTACTTC

j_call: TRBJ1-1
v_call: TRBV12-3/TRBV12-4
d_call: .
clone_size: .
cdr3_aa: CASSPREDEAFF
cdr3_nt: TGTGCCAGCAGCCCCAGGGAGGATGAAGCTTTCTTT

j_call: TRBJ2-5
v_call: TRBV7-9
d_call: TRBD2
clone_size: few
cdr3_aa: CASSAGLAGNQETQYF
cdr3_nt: TGTGCCAGCAGCGCCGGACTAGCGGGGAACCAAGAGACCCAGTACTTC

j_call: TRBJ2-5
v_call: TRBV6-1
d_call: .
clone_size: few
cdr3_aa: CASSNRAGETQYF
cdr3_nt: TGTGCCAGCAGCAACAGGGCCGGGGAGACCCAGTACTTC

j_call: TRBJ2-7
v_call: TRBV4-1
d_call: .
clone_size: .
cdr3_aa: CASSQYGQASEQYF
cdr3_nt: TGCGCCAGCAGCCAATATGGGCAGGCCTCCGAGCAGTACTTC